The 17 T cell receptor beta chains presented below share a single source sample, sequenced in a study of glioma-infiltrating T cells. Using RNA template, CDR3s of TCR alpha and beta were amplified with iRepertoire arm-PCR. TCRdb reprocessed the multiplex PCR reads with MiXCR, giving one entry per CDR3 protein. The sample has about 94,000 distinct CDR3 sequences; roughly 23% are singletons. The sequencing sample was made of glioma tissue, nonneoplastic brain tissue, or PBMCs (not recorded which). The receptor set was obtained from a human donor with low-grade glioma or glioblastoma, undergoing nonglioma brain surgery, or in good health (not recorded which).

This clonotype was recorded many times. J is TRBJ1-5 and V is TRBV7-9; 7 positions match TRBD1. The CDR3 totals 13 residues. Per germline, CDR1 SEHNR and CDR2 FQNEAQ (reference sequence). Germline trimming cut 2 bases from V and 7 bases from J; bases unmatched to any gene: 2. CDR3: CASSLTGVQPQHF. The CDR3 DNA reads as TGTGCCAGCAGCTTAACAGGGGTACAGCCCCAGCATTTT.

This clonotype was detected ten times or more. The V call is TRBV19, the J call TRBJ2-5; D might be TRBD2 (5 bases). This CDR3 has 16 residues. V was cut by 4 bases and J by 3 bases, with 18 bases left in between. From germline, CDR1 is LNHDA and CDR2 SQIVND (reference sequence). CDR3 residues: CASSTDLAPREETQYF. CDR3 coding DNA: TGTGCCAGTAGTACCGATCTAGCCCCAAGGGAAGAGACCCAGTACTTC.

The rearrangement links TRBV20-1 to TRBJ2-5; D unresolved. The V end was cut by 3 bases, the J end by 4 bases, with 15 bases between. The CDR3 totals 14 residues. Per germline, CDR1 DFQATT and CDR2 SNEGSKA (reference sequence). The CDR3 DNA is TGCAGTGCTAGCACGCCGAGCCGAGCAGAGACCCAGTACTTC. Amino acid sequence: CSASTPSRAETQYF.

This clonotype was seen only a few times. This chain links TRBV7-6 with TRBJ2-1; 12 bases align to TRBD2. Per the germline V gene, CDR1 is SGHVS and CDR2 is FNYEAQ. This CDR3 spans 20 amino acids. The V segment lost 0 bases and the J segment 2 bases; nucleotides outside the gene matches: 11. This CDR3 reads CASSLAPRTSGTSAYNEQFF. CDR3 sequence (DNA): TGTGCCAGCAGCTTAGCGCCAAGGACTAGCGGGACTAGTGCCTACAATGAGCAGTTCTTC. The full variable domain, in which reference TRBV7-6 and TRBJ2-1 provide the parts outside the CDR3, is GAGVSQSPRYKVTKRGQDVALRCDPISGHVSLYWYRQALGQGPEFLTYFNYEAQQDKSGLPNDRFSAERPEGSISTLTIQRTEQRDSAMYRCASSLAPRTSGTSAYNEQFFGPGTRLTVL.

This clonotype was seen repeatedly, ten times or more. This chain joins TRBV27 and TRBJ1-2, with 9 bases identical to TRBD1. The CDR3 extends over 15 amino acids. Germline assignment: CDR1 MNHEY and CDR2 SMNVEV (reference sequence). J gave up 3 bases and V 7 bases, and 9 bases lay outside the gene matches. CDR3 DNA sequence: TGTGCCAGCAAGGGAACGGGACAGGGATACTATGGCTACACCTTC. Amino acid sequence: CASKGTGQGYYGYTF.

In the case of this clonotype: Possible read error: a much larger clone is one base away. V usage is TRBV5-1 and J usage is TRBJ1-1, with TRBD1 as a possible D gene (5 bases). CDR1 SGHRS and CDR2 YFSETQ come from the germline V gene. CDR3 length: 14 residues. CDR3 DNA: TGCGGCAGCAGCTTAGGGACGGACAACACTGAAGCTTTCTTT. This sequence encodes CGSSLGTDNTEAFF.

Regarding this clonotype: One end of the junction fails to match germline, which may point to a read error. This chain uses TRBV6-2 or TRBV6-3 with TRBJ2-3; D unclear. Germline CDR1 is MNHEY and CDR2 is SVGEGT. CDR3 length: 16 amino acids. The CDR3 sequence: CAGRPQKVRSTDTQYF. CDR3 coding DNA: TGTGCCGGCAGGCCTCAGAAGGTCAGGTCCACAGATACGCAGTATTTT.

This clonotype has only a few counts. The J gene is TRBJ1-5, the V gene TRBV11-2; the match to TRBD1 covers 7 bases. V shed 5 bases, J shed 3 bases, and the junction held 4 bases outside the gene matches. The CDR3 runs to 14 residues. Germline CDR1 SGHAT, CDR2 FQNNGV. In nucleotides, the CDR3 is TGTGCCAGCAGCCCGACAGGGCTCAATCAGCCCCAGCATTTT. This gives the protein CASSPTGLNQPQHF.

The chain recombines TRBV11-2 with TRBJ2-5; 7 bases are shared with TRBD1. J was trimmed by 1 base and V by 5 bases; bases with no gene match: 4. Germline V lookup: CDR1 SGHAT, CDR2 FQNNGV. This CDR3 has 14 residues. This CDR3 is CASSRGQLQETQYF. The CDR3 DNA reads TGTGCCAGCAGCCGGGGACAGCTCCAAGAGACCCAGTACTTC.

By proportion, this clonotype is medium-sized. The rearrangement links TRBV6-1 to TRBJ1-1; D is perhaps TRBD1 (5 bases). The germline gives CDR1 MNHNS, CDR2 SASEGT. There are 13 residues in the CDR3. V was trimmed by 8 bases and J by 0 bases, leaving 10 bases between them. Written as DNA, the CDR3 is TGTGCCAGCCAACGACAGTTGAACACTGAAGCTTTCTTT. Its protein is CASQRQLNTEAFF.

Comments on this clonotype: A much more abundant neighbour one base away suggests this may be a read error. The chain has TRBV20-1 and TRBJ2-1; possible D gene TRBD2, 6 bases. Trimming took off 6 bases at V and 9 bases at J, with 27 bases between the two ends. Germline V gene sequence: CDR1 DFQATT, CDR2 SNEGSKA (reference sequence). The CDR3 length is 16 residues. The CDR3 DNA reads TGCAGTGCCCAGCGCTTTGGAGCGGAGGGGCCGACTGAGCAGTTCTTC. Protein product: CSAQRFGAEGPTEQFF.

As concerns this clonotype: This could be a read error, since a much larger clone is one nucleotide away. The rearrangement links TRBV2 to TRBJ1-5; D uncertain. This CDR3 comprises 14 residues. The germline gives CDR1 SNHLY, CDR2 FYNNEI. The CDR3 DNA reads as TGTGCCAGTGCCCGAATGGGTTACAATCAGCCCCGGCATTTT. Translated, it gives CASARMGYNQPRHF.

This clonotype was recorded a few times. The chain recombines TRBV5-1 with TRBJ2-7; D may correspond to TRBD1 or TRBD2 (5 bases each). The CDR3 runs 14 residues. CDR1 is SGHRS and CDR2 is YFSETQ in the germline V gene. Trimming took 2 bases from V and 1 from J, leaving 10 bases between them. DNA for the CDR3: TGCGCCAGCAGCTTTTGGGGACCTTCCTACGAGCAGTACTTC. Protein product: CASSFWGPSYEQYF.

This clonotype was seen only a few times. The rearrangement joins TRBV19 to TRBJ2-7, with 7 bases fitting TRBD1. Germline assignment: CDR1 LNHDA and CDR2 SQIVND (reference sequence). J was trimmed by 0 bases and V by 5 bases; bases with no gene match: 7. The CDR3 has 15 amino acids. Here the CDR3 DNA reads TGTGCCAGTAGTGACTCCGGGACAGCCTCCTACGAGCAGTACTTC. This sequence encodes CASSDSGTASYEQYF.

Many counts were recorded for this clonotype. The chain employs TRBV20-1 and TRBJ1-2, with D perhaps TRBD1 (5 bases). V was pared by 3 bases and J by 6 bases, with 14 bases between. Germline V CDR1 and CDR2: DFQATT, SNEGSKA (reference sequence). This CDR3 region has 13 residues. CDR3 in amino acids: CSASRGSLDGYTF. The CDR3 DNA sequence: TGCAGTGCTAGTCGGGGCAGTCTCGATGGCTACACCTTC.

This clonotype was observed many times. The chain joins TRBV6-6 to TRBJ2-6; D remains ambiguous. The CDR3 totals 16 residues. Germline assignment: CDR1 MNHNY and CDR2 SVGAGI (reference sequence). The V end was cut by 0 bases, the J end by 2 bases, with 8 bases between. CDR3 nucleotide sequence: TGTGCCAGCAGTTACTCGACCGCCCCTGGGGCCAACGTCCTGACTTTC. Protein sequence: CASSYSTAPGANVLTF.

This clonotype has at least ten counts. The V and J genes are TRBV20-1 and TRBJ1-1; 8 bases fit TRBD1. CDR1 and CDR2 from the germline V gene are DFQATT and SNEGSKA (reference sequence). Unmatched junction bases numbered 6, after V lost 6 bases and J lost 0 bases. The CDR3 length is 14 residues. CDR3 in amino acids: CSAPLTGVNTEAFF. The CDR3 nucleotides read TGCAGTGCACCACTGACAGGGGTGAACACTGAAGCTTTCTTT.